These 14 T cell receptor beta chains came from one sample sequenced in a study of shared clonotypes between healthy human individuals. Naive CD8 cells lacked CD45RO, underwent positive selection for CCR7 and left out terminally differentiated effector memory CD45RA+ cells. The table came from immunoSEQ multiplex PCR; TCRdb's copy has only in-frame clones and leaves some out. The sample lists millions of clones, approximately 95% occurring once. The sequenced sample consisted of naive CD8+ T cells sorted from blood. Every receptor here comes from a man between 18 and 35 years old in good health.

The chain employs TRBV21-1 and TRBJ2-7; the D segment call TRBD1 is taken from the table without a DNA check. TRBV21-1 constitutes a pseudogene. CDR3 size: 15 residues. CDR3: CASSTWTGGSYEQYF. The CDR3 nucleotides read TGTGCCAGCAGCACATGGACAGGGGGCTCCTACGAGCAGTACTTC.

In this sample, this clone turned up once. The chain employs TRBV9 and TRBJ2-1, with 11 bases lining up with TRBD2. V gave up 0 bases and J gave up 9 bases; unmatched junction bases: 8. The CDR3 length is 16 residues. Germline V CDR1 and CDR2: SGDLS, YYNGEE. The CDR3, as DNA: TGTGCCAGCAGCGTAGCCGATAGCGGGGGGGTGATTGAGCAGTTCTTC. Translation gives CASSVADSGGVIEQFF.

To note about this clone: This specimen includes other DNA sequences encoding the same CDR3. The V and J genes are TRBV28 and TRBJ1-1, with D unresolved. V lost 4 bases and J 2 bases, leaving 5 bases between the germline ends. Germline V gene sequence: CDR1 MDHEN, CDR2 SYDVKM. CDR3 length: 12 residues. CDR3 sequence reads: CASSWGNTEAFF. DNA for the CDR3: TGTGCCAGCAGTTGGGGAAACACTGAAGCTTTCTTT.

The table lists this clone with a count of one. The genes are TRBV5-4 and TRBJ1-1; a possible D gene is TRBD1 (5 bases). Germline V lookup: CDR1 SGHNT, CDR2 YYREEE (reference sequence). The CDR3 covers 14 residues. Deletions cut 2 bases from V and 5 bases from J, with 13 bases between. The CDR3 DNA reads TGTGCCAGCAGCTTCCAGGGAGCGGAAACTGAAGCTTTCTTT. As protein: CASSFQGAETEAFF. Drawing the rest from reference TRBV5-4 and TRBJ1-1, the complete variable domain is ETGVTQSPTHLIKTRGQQVTLRCSSQSGHNTVSWYQQALGQGPQFIFQYYREEENGRGNFPPRFSGLQFPNYSSELNVNALELDDSALYLCASSFQGAETEAFFGQGTRLTVV.

The chain couples TRBV18 to TRBJ2-1, with 11 nucleotides matching TRBD2. With V trimmed by 5 bases and J by 5 bases, 5 bases remained unmatched. CDR1 is KGHSH and CDR2 is LQKENI in the germline V gene. The CDR3 totals 15 residues. CDR3 DNA sequence: TGTGCCAGCTCATCTATAGCGGGGGGGGACAATGAGCAGTTCTTC. Translating it yields CASSSIAGGDNEQFF.

In DNA form, the CDR3 reads TGTGCCAGCACCGAGACAGAAAAACTGTTTTTT. It translates to CASTETEKLFF. The rearrangement joins TRBV11-2 to TRBJ1-4; D is unresolved. Trimming removed 7 bases from V and 8 bases from J, with 8 bases in between. The CDR3 runs 11 residues. Germline-derived CDR1 and CDR2 are SGHAT and FQNNGV. The entire variable domain, with the rest obtained from reference TRBV11-2 and TRBJ1-4, is as follows: EAGVAQSPRYKIIEKRQSVAFWCNPISGHATLYWYQQILGQGPKLLIQFQNNGVVDDSQLPKDRFSAERLKGVDSTLKIQPAKLEDSAVYLCASTETEKLFFGSGTQLSVL.

The chain is built from TRBV10-1 and TRBJ2-2; TRBD2 agrees at 14 bases. The CDR3 runs to 17 residues. Looked up from germline, CDR1 is WNHNN and CDR2 is SYGVQD (reference sequence). Losses at the gene ends were 6 bases for V and 5 bases for J; bases not matched to a gene: 8. CDR3 DNA sequence: TGCGCCAGCAGCTCAGGGACTAGCGGGAGTCGGACCGGGGAGCTGTTTTTT. Encoded protein: CASSSGTSGSRTGELFF.

The chain has TRBV7-9 and TRBJ1-1, with no clear D. Trimming removed 5 bases from V and 2 bases from J, with 12 bases in between. The CDR3 spans 14 residues. Per germline, CDR1 SEHNR and CDR2 FQNEAQ (reference sequence). The CDR3 protein is CASSPTSSNTEAFF. The CDR3, as DNA: TGTGCCAGCAGCCCCACCTCATCTAACACTGAAGCTTTCTTT.

This chain uses TRBV2 with TRBJ2-7, with D maybe TRBD1 (6 bases). CDR3 length: 13 residues. V was pared by 5 bases and J by 6 bases, with 14 bases between. CDR1 is SNHLY and CDR2 is FYNNEI in the germline V gene. This chain's CDR3 is CASSRDTASEQYF. CDR3 DNA sequence: TGTGCCAGCAGTCGGGACACCGCCTCCGAGCAGTACTTC.

This chain connects TRBV7-9 to TRBJ2-1, with TRBD2 as a possible D gene (5 bases). From germline, CDR1 is SEHNR and CDR2 FQNEAQ (reference sequence). The V and J ends lost 5 bases and 6 bases respectively, with 14 bases between them. The CDR3 is 14 amino acids. CDR3 region: CASSRRGLGNEQFF. For the CDR3, the DNA is TGTGCCAGCAGCAGACGAGGGCTGGGCAATGAGCAGTTCTTC.

The chain has TRBV28 and TRBJ1-2; D remains ambiguous. The germline V and J ends were trimmed by 6 bases and 0 bases, with 14 bases remaining between them. The CDR3 loop spans 15 amino acids. Germline lookup yields CDR1 MDHEN and CDR2 SYDVKM. The CDR3 nucleotides read TGTGCCAGCAGCGGTAGTTGGGTCTCTAACTATGGCTACACCTTC. This sequence encodes CASSGSWVSNYGYTF.

The V call is TRBV2, the J call TRBJ2-1; D gene ambiguous. The CDR3 is made up of 13 amino acids. V shed 6 bases and J shed 4 bases, with 10 bases lying between them. Germline CDR1 is SNHLY and CDR2 is FYNNEI. The CDR3 DNA reads as TGTGCCAGCAGGGATGGGAATTACAATGAGCAGTTCTTC. Its protein product is CASRDGNYNEQFF.

A word on this clone: Other nucleotide sequences in the sample specify the same CDR3. The V and J genes are TRBV6-1 and TRBJ2-7, with D hard to call. The CDR3 consists of 13 residues. Per the germline V gene, CDR1 is MNHNS and CDR2 is SASEGT. Trimming took 1 base from V and 1 from J, leaving 5 bases between them. The DNA for the CDR3 is TGTGCCAGCAGTGAAGGGATATCCTACGAGCAGTACTTC. This sequence encodes CASSEGISYEQYF.

The chain recombines TRBV9 with TRBJ2-2; the match to TRBD1 covers 7 bases. The CDR3 length is 14 residues. Germline V gene data show CDR1 as SGDLS and CDR2 as YYNGEE. J was trimmed by 6 bases and V by 1 base; bases with no gene match: 3. CDR3 residues: CASSVTGVPGELFF. CDR3 DNA: TGTGCCAGCAGCGTAACAGGGGTTCCCGGGGAGCTGTTTTTT.